Sequencing of this TCR beta chain was carried out in a study of CD8 T cells in Susac syndrome. Reverse transcription of about 0.5 to 1 ug RNA was carried out with random hexamers. MiXCR, run by TCRdb on the immunoSEQ multiplex PCR reads, gives a single entry per CDR3 protein. The table has approximately 230,000 distinct CDR3 sequences, just under 95% seen once. CDR3 length equals 16 residues. Per germline, CDR1 SGHDN and CDR2 FVKESK. The ends lost 0 bases at V and 4 bases at J; junction bases unmatched: 8. The chain is built from TRBV14 and TRBJ2-7, with TRBD1 identical over 8 bases. This TCR derives from a human donor with multiple sclerosis. The sample consisted of CD4+ T cells from PBMCs. The CDR3 here is CASSQDLNRGRYEQYF. The CDR3 DNA is TGTGCCAGCAGCCAAGATTTGAACAGGGGGAGGTACGAGCAGTACTTC.